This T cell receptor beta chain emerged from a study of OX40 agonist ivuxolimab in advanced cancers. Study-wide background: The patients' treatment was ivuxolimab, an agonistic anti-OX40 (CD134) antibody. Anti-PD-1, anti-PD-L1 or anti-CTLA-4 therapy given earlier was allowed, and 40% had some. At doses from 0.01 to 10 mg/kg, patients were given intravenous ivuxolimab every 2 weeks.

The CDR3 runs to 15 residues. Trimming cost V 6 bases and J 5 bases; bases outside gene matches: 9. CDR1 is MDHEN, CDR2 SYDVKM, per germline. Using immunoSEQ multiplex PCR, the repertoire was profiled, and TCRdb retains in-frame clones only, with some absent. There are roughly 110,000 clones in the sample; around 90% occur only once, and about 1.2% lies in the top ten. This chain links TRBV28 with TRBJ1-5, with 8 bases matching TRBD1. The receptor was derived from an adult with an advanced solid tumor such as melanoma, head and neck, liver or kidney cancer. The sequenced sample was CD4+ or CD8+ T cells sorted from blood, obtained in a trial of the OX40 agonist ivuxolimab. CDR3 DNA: TGTGCCAGCAGCGATGGACAGGGCTTATATCAGCCCCAGCATTTT. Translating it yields CASSDGQGLYQPQHF.